What follows is one TCR beta chain and its context. This clonotype was detected many times. The clone's antigen remains unknown. No much larger clonotype is one base removed from it; base qualities were not supplied. Instrument on record: Illumina HiSeq 2000. TCR beta chain libraries were generated by multiplex PCR amplification. The amplified TCR beta chain products were analyzed by high-throughput sequencing. TCRdb applied fastp at Q25 and MiXCR to the public reads, then kept only in-frame beta chains. Rows with a matching CDR3 protein are joined into one entry that keeps the most common DNA and genes. The sample contains tens of thousands of distinct CDR3 sequences, about a third of them found a single time. Clones ranked in the top ten supply 11% of the sample. The germline V gene specifies ENHRY as CDR1 and SYGVKD as CDR2. Trimming costs V 0 bases and J 1 base, and their ends lie 13 bases apart. The CDR3 covers 17 residues, taking in both the cysteine and the phenylalanine. CDR3 DNA only is kept here, 51 bases in frame from base 1.

The data belong to a study of breast tumors, draining lymph nodes, adjacent tissues (dated by TCRdb to about 2016). Regarding the research as a whole: In breast cancer patients, the study compared the TCR beta repertoires of tumor, adjacent nontumor tissue and axillary lymph nodes. In human breast cancer, the study set out to evaluate how tumor, surrounding tissue and draining lymph node repertoires relate to one another and whether T cells may move between these sites. Results the study describes overall, beyond this receptor: Tumors showed preferential V and J gene usage, and their T-cell repertoire diversity fell below that of lymph nodes yet above that of nontumor tissue. The data were considered consistent with the idea that most tumor T cells come from the lymph node and then expand in tumor tissue. The conclusion that tumor T cells originate in lymph nodes was presented as consistent with a hypothesis rather than as directly demonstrated. Tumor and nontumor tissue repertoires were significantly more similar in luminal-like than in basal-like breast cancer.

The rearranged chain carries TRBV10-3 and TRBJ2-1, with the D gene possibly TRBD1 or TRBD2, each one fitting 6 bases. This clonotype was sampled from a female donor with breast cancer. Some clones in this sample may be carry-over from other donors' samples. Specimen: breast tumor tissue. DNA sequence: TGTGCCATCAGTGAGTCGGAAGGGGGGACGTCCTACAATGAGCAGTTCTTC. Its coded protein is CAISESEGGTSYNEQFF.